What follows describes a single T cell receptor (beta chain). Its cognate antigen is unknown. At collection, donors were nominally healthy, but unrecorded immune exposures were probable. This sample was included in a study of cytomegalovirus exposure and HLA in healthy donors. Findings of the study overall: Upon later analysis, TCR association rates were observed to vary by HLA locus, being highest for DRB1 and lowest for HLA-C. The study labeled 180 or so TCR beta chains cytomegalovirus-associated.

CDR1 SEHNR and CDR2 FQNEAQ come from the germline V gene (reference sequence). V lost 5 bases, J lost 5 bases, and 30 bases lay in between. The CDR3 loop spans 19 amino acids. Vbeta (60) and Jbeta (13) primers were used in the PCR. Assay: immunoSEQ multiplex PCR; the TCRdb copy retains only in-frame clones and omits some. This sample yields some 140,000 clones, of which roughly 71% are seen a single time; more than 1.1% belongs to the top ten. The chain joins TRBV7-9 to TRBJ1-2; D ambiguous. The TCR comes from a woman aged 40 to 49 in good health and CMV-seronegative. Input material: PBMCs. The CDR3 is CASSPTDNEAGFRYYGYTF. Here the CDR3 DNA reads TGTGCCAGCAGCCCCACAGACAACGAAGCAGGATTTCGATATTATGGCTACACCTTC. Full variable domain (remainder filled in from reference TRBV7-9 and TRBJ1-2): DTGVSQNPRHKITKRGQNVTFRCDPISEHNRLYWYRQTLGQGPEFLTYFQNEAQLEKSRLLSDRFSAERPKGSFSTLEIQRTEQGDSAMYLCASSPTDNEAGFRYYGYTFGSGTRLTVV.